These T cell receptor beta chains were read from a single sample in a study of cytomegalovirus exposure and HLA in healthy donors. The assay was immunoSEQ multiplex PCR, and TCRdb's table has in-frame clones only and misses some. Of fewer than 250,000 clones in the sample, roughly 87% were seen once. The sequencing sample was made of PBMCs. The receptor source for this set is a boy aged 2-15 years in good health and CMV-seronegative. CDR3s include the opening cysteine and the closing phenylalanine or tryptophan. Each record gives: clone size, V gene, J gene, CDR3 length, D gene, CDR3 protein, CDR3 DNA. A D gene is named only where the DNA matches it firmly. Rows give clone size only sometimes, using once, few, many, or a class for an expanded clone.

clone_size: few
v_call: TRBV28
j_call: TRBJ1-2
cdr3_length: 14
d_call: -
cdr3_aa: CASSMAGAGYGYTF
cdr3_nt: TGTGCCAGCAGTATGGCAGGGGCAGGCTATGGCTACACCTTC

clone_size: -
v_call: TRBV27
j_call: TRBJ2-7
cdr3_length: 14
d_call: -
cdr3_aa: CASSSGQRPGEQYF
cdr3_nt: TGTGCCAGCAGTTCGGGACAACGTCCGGGCGAGCAGTACTTC

clone_size: -
v_call: TRBV6-1
j_call: TRBJ1-1
cdr3_length: 15
d_call: -
cdr3_aa: CASSIRTRDNTEAFF
cdr3_nt: TGTGCCAGCAGTATACGGACAAGAGATAACACTGAAGCTTTCTTT

clone_size: -
v_call: TRBV19
j_call: TRBJ2-4
cdr3_length: 14
d_call: -
cdr3_aa: CASSNGIAKNIQYF
cdr3_nt: TGTGCCAGTAGTAATGGCATAGCCAAAAACATTCAGTACTTC

clone_size: -
v_call: TRBV12-5
j_call: TRBJ2-5
cdr3_length: 13
d_call: TRBD1
cdr3_aa: CASGLGQGWTQYF
cdr3_nt: TGTGCTAGTGGTTTGGGACAGGGGTGGACCCAGTACTTC

clone_size: -
v_call: TRBV7-9
j_call: TRBJ1-4
cdr3_length: 15
d_call: TRBD1
cdr3_aa: CSSSFTTGSREKLFF
cdr3_nt: TGTTCCAGCAGCTTCACGACAGGGTCGCGGGAAAAACTGTTTTTT

clone_size: few
v_call: TRBV5-1
j_call: TRBJ1-1
cdr3_length: 14
d_call: -
cdr3_aa: CASSLEGQNTEAFF
cdr3_nt: TGCGCCAGCAGCTTGGAGGGACAGAACACTGAAGCTTTCTTT

clone_size: -
v_call: TRBV19
j_call: TRBJ1-2
cdr3_length: 12
d_call: -
cdr3_aa: CASSRTREGYTF
cdr3_nt: TGTGCCAGTAGTCGGACTCGGGAAGGCTACACCTTC

clone_size: -
v_call: TRBV21-1
j_call: TRBJ2-7
cdr3_length: 15
d_call: -
cdr3_aa: CASSNRGISSYEQYF
cdr3_nt: TGTGCCAGCAGCAACCGGGGAATTAGCTCCTACGAGCAGTACTTC

clone_size: -
v_call: TRBV11-2
j_call: TRBJ1-5
cdr3_length: 13
d_call: -
cdr3_aa: CASSFSSGKPQHF
cdr3_nt: TGTGCCAGCAGCTTTAGCTCAGGGAAGCCCCAGCATTTT

clone_size: -
v_call: TRBV7-9
j_call: TRBJ2-1
cdr3_length: 14
d_call: -
cdr3_aa: CSSSLAWRGNEQFF
cdr3_nt: TGTTCCAGCAGCTTAGCGTGGAGGGGCAATGAGCAGTTCTTC

clone_size: -
v_call: TRBV14
j_call: TRBJ1-5
cdr3_length: 13
d_call: -
cdr3_aa: CATTQGHNQPQHF
cdr3_nt: TGTGCCACCACACAGGGCCACAATCAGCCCCAGCATTTT

clone_size: -
v_call: TRBV30
j_call: TRBJ1-1
cdr3_length: 12
d_call: -
cdr3_aa: CAWSPPPNGAFF
cdr3_nt: TGTGCCTGGAGTCCACCCCCGAACGGTGCTTTCTTT

clone_size: -
v_call: TRBV6-1
j_call: TRBJ1-5
cdr3_length: 15
d_call: TRBD1
cdr3_aa: CASSSGGFGNQPQHF
cdr3_nt: TGTGCCAGCAGTTCAGGGGGGTTTGGCAATCAGCCCCAGCATTTT

clone_size: -
v_call: TRBV6-6
j_call: TRBJ2-1
cdr3_length: 12
d_call: -
cdr3_aa: CASSYLGNEQFF
cdr3_nt: TGTGCCAGCAGTTATCTAGGCAATGAGCAGTTCTTC

clone_size: -
v_call: TRBV9
j_call: TRBJ2-5
cdr3_length: 15
d_call: TRBD2
cdr3_aa: CASSATSGTQETQYF
cdr3_nt: TGTGCCAGCAGCGCGACTAGCGGGACTCAAGAGACCCAGTACTTC

clone_size: -
v_call: TRBV19
j_call: TRBJ2-1
cdr3_length: 12
d_call: -
cdr3_aa: CASSPQGDEQFF
cdr3_nt: TGTGCCAGTAGTCCACAGGGAGATGAGCAGTTCTTC

clone_size: -
v_call: TRBV6-1
j_call: TRBJ2-7
cdr3_length: 12
d_call: -
cdr3_aa: CASSHSNYEQYF
cdr3_nt: TGTGCCAGCAGCCACAGTAACTACGAGCAGTACTTC

clone_size: few
v_call: TRBV10-3
j_call: TRBJ2-5
cdr3_length: 13
d_call: -
cdr3_aa: CAIEMEEEGTQYF
cdr3_nt: TGTGCCATCGAGATGGAGGAAGAAGGGACCCAGTACTTC

clone_size: -
v_call: TRBV30
j_call: TRBJ1-1
cdr3_length: 14
d_call: TRBD1
cdr3_aa: CAWSSGTGVTEAFF
cdr3_nt: TGTGCCTGGTCATCCGGGACAGGGGTCACTGAAGCTTTCTTT

clone_size: -
v_call: TRBV9
j_call: TRBJ2-2
cdr3_length: 15
d_call: -
cdr3_aa: CASSVGPGNTGELFF
cdr3_nt: TGTGCCAGCAGCGTAGGTCCAGGGAACACCGGGGAGCTGTTTTTT

clone_size: -
v_call: TRBV28
j_call: TRBJ1-6
cdr3_length: 19
d_call: TRBD1
cdr3_aa: CASLSGTGGVSSYNSPLHF
cdr3_nt: TGTGCCAGCCTTTCCGGGACAGGGGGCGTCAGCTCCTATAATTCACCCCTCCACTTT

clone_size: -
v_call: TRBV6-5
j_call: TRBJ1-6
cdr3_length: 15
d_call: TRBD1
cdr3_aa: CASRLRTGGASPLHF
cdr3_nt: TGTGCCAGCAGACTCCGGACAGGGGGCGCTTCACCCCTCCACTTT

clone_size: -
v_call: TRBV7-9
j_call: TRBJ2-1
cdr3_length: 14
d_call: -
cdr3_aa: CASSLPRLNNEQFF
cdr3_nt: TGTGCCAGCAGCCTTCCTAGGCTGAACAATGAGCAGTTCTTC

clone_size: -
v_call: TRBV27
j_call: TRBJ1-2
cdr3_length: 14
d_call: TRBD1
cdr3_aa: CASSSTGATGGYTF
cdr3_nt: TGTGCCAGCAGCTCTACAGGGGCGACAGGAGGCTACACCTTC

clone_size: -
v_call: TRBV7-6
j_call: TRBJ2-7
cdr3_length: 14
d_call: -
cdr3_aa: CASSLVGTSYEQYF
cdr3_nt: TGTGCCAGCAGCTTAGTTGGGACTTCCTACGAGCAGTACTTC

clone_size: -
v_call: TRBV9
j_call: TRBJ2-7
cdr3_length: 14
d_call: -
cdr3_aa: CASSAGGQYYEQYF
cdr3_nt: TGTGCCAGCAGCGCAGGAGGACAGTACTACGAGCAGTACTTC

clone_size: -
v_call: TRBV27
j_call: TRBJ2-3
cdr3_length: 14
d_call: -
cdr3_aa: CASSFGITTDTQYF
cdr3_nt: TGTGCCAGCAGTTTCGGGATAACCACAGATACGCAGTATTTT

clone_size: -
v_call: TRBV28
j_call: TRBJ1-5
cdr3_length: 15
d_call: -
cdr3_aa: CASTRPLQGPQPQHF
cdr3_nt: TGTGCCAGCACGCGACCCTTACAGGGACCTCAGCCCCAGCATTTT

clone_size: -
v_call: TRBV5-4
j_call: TRBJ2-7
cdr3_length: 14
d_call: -
cdr3_aa: CASSLGLESYEQYF
cdr3_nt: TGTGCCAGCAGCTTGGGACTAGAGTCCTACGAGCAGTACTTC

clone_size: -
v_call: TRBV7-6
j_call: TRBJ2-7
cdr3_length: 14
d_call: -
cdr3_aa: CASSQLGGTYEQYF
cdr3_nt: TGTGCCAGCAGCCAACTTGGCGGGACCTACGAGCAGTACTTC

clone_size: -
v_call: TRBV7-9
j_call: TRBJ1-3
cdr3_length: 15
d_call: -
cdr3_aa: CASSSRTDSGNTIYF
cdr3_nt: TGTGCCAGCAGCTCCCGGACAGACTCTGGAAACACCATATATTTT

clone_size: -
v_call: TRBV28
j_call: TRBJ2-7
cdr3_length: 13
d_call: TRBD1
cdr3_aa: CAPTGIPPYEQYF
cdr3_nt: TGTGCCCCGACAGGGATCCCTCCCTACGAGCAGTACTTC

clone_size: -
v_call: TRBV30
j_call: TRBJ2-1
cdr3_length: 13
d_call: TRBD2
cdr3_aa: CAWSGTWEGEQFF
cdr3_nt: TGTGCCTGGAGTGGGACCTGGGAGGGTGAGCAGTTCTTC

clone_size: -
v_call: TRBV27
j_call: TRBJ1-3
cdr3_length: 13
d_call: -
cdr3_aa: CASSLSLRNTIYF
cdr3_nt: TGTGCCAGCAGTCTAAGCCTCAGAAACACCATATATTTT

clone_size: -
v_call: TRBV28
j_call: TRBJ2-7
cdr3_length: 14
d_call: -
cdr3_aa: CASSSNGGASEQYF
cdr3_nt: TGTGCCAGCAGTTCTAACGGAGGGGCAAGCGAGCAGTACTTC

clone_size: -
v_call: TRBV7-2
j_call: TRBJ1-5
cdr3_length: 13
d_call: -
cdr3_aa: CASSIRREQPQHF
cdr3_nt: TGTGCCAGCAGCATCAGACGGGAGCAGCCCCAGCATTTT

clone_size: -
v_call: TRBV5-6
j_call: TRBJ1-4
cdr3_length: 14
d_call: TRBD1
cdr3_aa: CASSPGQGNEKLFF
cdr3_nt: TGTGCCAGCAGCCCGGGACAGGGAAATGAAAAACTGTTTTTT

clone_size: -
v_call: TRBV7-2
j_call: TRBJ1-2
cdr3_length: 14
d_call: TRBD1
cdr3_aa: CASSAGTAREGYTF
cdr3_nt: TGTGCCAGCAGCGCAGGGACAGCGCGTGAGGGCTACACCTTC

clone_size: -
v_call: TRBV10-3
j_call: TRBJ2-7
cdr3_length: 15
d_call: TRBD1
cdr3_aa: CAISSTGMGAYEQYF
cdr3_nt: TGTGCCATCAGCTCGACAGGGATGGGAGCCTACGAGCAGTACTTC

clone_size: -
v_call: TRBV7-3
j_call: TRBJ1-1
cdr3_length: 17
d_call: -
cdr3_aa: CASRFYRVRATNTEAFF
cdr3_nt: TGTGCCAGCAGGTTTTATCGGGTGAGAGCGACGAACACTGAAGCTTTCTTT

clone_size: -
v_call: TRBV29-1
j_call: TRBJ1-1
cdr3_length: 12
d_call: TRBD1
cdr3_aa: CSVRDRGTEAFF
cdr3_nt: TGCAGCGTGAGGGACAGGGGTACTGAAGCTTTCTTT

clone_size: -
v_call: TRBV28
j_call: TRBJ1-5
cdr3_length: 14
d_call: -
cdr3_aa: CASSFTDSNQPQHF
cdr3_nt: TGTGCCAGCAGTTTCACAGATAGCAATCAGCCCCAGCATTTT

clone_size: -
v_call: TRBV29-1
j_call: TRBJ2-3
cdr3_length: 15
d_call: -
cdr3_aa: CSVEDLAAGTDTQYF
cdr3_nt: TGCAGCGTTGAAGATCTAGCCGCGGGCACAGATACGCAGTATTTT

clone_size: -
v_call: TRBV27
j_call: TRBJ2-7
cdr3_length: 13
d_call: -
cdr3_aa: CASSSGGSYEQYF
cdr3_nt: TGTGCCAGCAGTTCCGGGGGTTCCTACGAGCAGTACTTC

clone_size: -
v_call: TRBV23-1
j_call: TRBJ1-2
cdr3_length: 15
d_call: -
cdr3_aa: CASSHLGPSNYGYTF
cdr3_nt: TGCGCCAGCAGTCACCTGGGCCCATCTAACTATGGCTACACCTTC

clone_size: -
v_call: TRBV6-5
j_call: TRBJ1-2
cdr3_length: 15
d_call: TRBD1
cdr3_aa: CASRIIGTGTGGYTF
cdr3_nt: TGTGCCAGCCGAATCATCGGGACAGGCACGGGGGGCTACACCTTC

clone_size: -
v_call: TRBV5-1
j_call: TRBJ2-7
cdr3_length: 13
d_call: -
cdr3_aa: CASSLNRYYEQYF
cdr3_nt: TGCGCCAGCAGCTTGAACAGGTACTACGAGCAGTACTTC

clone_size: -
v_call: TRBV7-9
j_call: TRBJ1-2
cdr3_length: 16
d_call: TRBD1
cdr3_aa: CASSFDFGTGGSGYTF
cdr3_nt: TGTGCCAGCAGCTTCGATTTTGGGACAGGGGGCAGTGGCTACACCTTC

clone_size: -
v_call: TRBV9
j_call: TRBJ2-1
cdr3_length: 14
d_call: TRBD1
cdr3_aa: CASSVGQGASEQFF
cdr3_nt: TGTGCCAGCAGCGTTGGACAGGGGGCAAGTGAGCAGTTCTTC

clone_size: -
v_call: TRBV27
j_call: TRBJ2-1
cdr3_length: 12
d_call: -
cdr3_aa: CASTGGDNEQFF
cdr3_nt: TGTGCCAGCACAGGAGGGGACAATGAGCAGTTCTTC